This TCR beta chain was found in a study of T-cell memory formation after mild COVID-19. After 5'RACE with constant-segment primers, TCR alpha and TCR beta cDNA libraries carrying sample barcodes and UMIs were obtained. Each CDR3 protein is one row after TCRdb ran MiXCR on the 5' RACE reads. The table includes about 470,000 distinct CDR3 sequences, roughly 18% detected once. Germline CDR1 and CDR2: DFQATT and SNEGSKA (reference sequence). The V end lost 3 bases, the J end lost 1 base, and 9 bases lay between the germline ends. The CDR3 is made up of 13 amino acids. Study findings and constraints: CD4/CD8 balance characterized clones contracting day 15 to 85, and CD4+ skew characterized later expanders. CD4+ contracting clones lay mainly in CM and EM, CD8+ ones in EMRA. Clonal second-wave expansions that peaked on day 37 had unconfirmed SARS-CoV-2 specificity.

A note on this clonotype: Antigen: not known.

The V gene is TRBV20-1, the J gene TRBJ1-1; D uncertain. Input material: PBMCs or a T cell subset sorted from them (not recorded which). The clonotype originates from an adult woman who had mild COVID-19 (a few samples of this study predate the infection). Cell type and time point are not known. The CDR3 bases are TGCAGTGCTAGTCGGCCAGAGAACACTGAAGCTTTCTTT. Amino acids: CSASRPENTEAFF.